This T cell receptor (beta chain) was captured by sequencing in a study of T-cell reconstitution after alpha-beta-depleted transplantation in children. This clonotype was seen repeatedly, ten times or more. CDR1 SGHAT and CDR2 FQNNGV come from the germline V gene. This CDR3 has 15 amino acids. Trimming cost V 0 bases and J 0 bases, with 6 bases left between them. Molecular barcoding with unique molecular identifiers was used for the TCRbeta library. A single record per CDR3 protein comes from TCRdb applying MiXCR to the PCR reads. The table includes tens of thousands of distinct CDR3 sequences, 40% to 60% detected once.

This sample comprised peripheral blood, obtained before TCRalphabeta/CD19-depleted stem cell transplant. This chain uses TRBV11-2 with TRBJ2-1; D remains ambiguous. The TCR comes from a boy younger than two with SCID, due to receive a stem cell transplant. Here the CDR3 reads CASSLDVSSYNEQFF. The DNA of the CDR3 is TGTGCCAGCAGCTTAGATGTCTCCTCCTACAATGAGCAGTTCTTC.